One and the same sample provided the 2 T cell receptor beta chains below, sequenced in a study of cytomegalovirus exposure and HLA in healthy donors. With 60 Vbeta and 13 Jbeta primers, the PCR was carried out. Only in-frame clones appear in the TCRdb table, and some are missing; sequencing was by immunoSEQ multiplex PCR. The top ten hold 3% to 4% of the sample, which has nearly 95,000 clones, nearly 80% seen once. Sequencing was performed on PBMCs. The receptors derive from a woman aged 40 to 50 in good health and CMV-seronegative.

CDR3 in amino acids: CASSQVLAVKSGANVLTF. DNA for the CDR3: TGCGCCAGCAGCCAAGTACTAGCGGTTAAATCTGGGGCCAACGTCCTGACTTTC. This rearrangement joins TRBV4-1 to TRBJ2-6; 8 nucleotides agree with TRBD2. Germline assignment: CDR1 MGHRA and CDR2 YSYEKL. The ends lost 1 base at V and 1 base at J; junction bases unmatched: 6. The CDR3 runs to 18 residues.

The chain combines TRBV4-1 with TRBJ1-2; TRBD1 matches 7 bases. J was trimmed by 8 bases and V by 2 bases; bases with no gene match: 14. Germline assignment: CDR1 MGHRA and CDR2 YSYEKL. The CDR3 spans 16 residues. CDR3 protein: CASSQRLVETGRGYTF. The CDR3 coding sequence is TGCGCCAGCAGCCAACGCTTGGTTGAGACAGGGCGAGGCTACACCTTC.